The 29 T cell receptor beta chains below were found in one sample sequenced in a study of control samples from healthy donors and cancer patients. Data came from immunoSEQ multiplex PCR; TCRdb stores just in-frame clones and leaves some out. Counted here are 90,000 to 130,000 clones, approximately 84% occurring once; the ten biggest clones make up roughly 6.5%. Sequences were obtained from blood. The receptors come from a man between 18 and 29 years old in good health.

The chain links TRBV12-5 to TRBJ2-5; TRBD1 matches at 9 bases. Germline lookup yields CDR1 LGHNT and CDR2 FRNRAP. The CDR3 is 15 amino acids. The J segment lost 4 bases and the V segment lost 5 bases, leaving 8 bases of the junction unmatched. The chain's CDR3 is CASGTGTGWRETQYF. As DNA, the CDR3 is TGTGCTAGTGGTACAGGGACAGGGTGGAGAGAGACCCAGTACTTC. Variable domain in full (rest from reference TRBV12-5 and TRBJ2-5): DARVTQTPRHKVTEMGQEVTMRCQPILGHNTVFWYRQTMMQGLELLAYFRNRAPLDDSGMPKDRFSAEMPDATLATLKIQPSEPRDSAVYFCASGTGTGWRETQYFGPGTRLLVL.

The chain carries TRBV6-2 or TRBV6-3 and TRBJ2-5; D is possibly TRBD2 (6 bases). Germline-derived CDR1 and CDR2 are MNHEY and SVGEGT. The CDR3 has 14 residues. V lost 2 bases to trimming and J lost 7 bases, with 14 bases between them. The CDR3 reads CASSYEGGLRTQYF. The CDR3 nucleotides are TGTGCCAGCAGTTACGAAGGAGGGCTCAGGACCCAGTACTTC.

V is TRBV19 and J is TRBJ2-4; no reliable D call. Trimming removed 4 bases from V and 2 bases from J, with 3 bases in between. The germline V gene encodes CDR1 LNHDA and CDR2 SQIVND (reference sequence). The CDR3 extends over 12 amino acids. The CDR3 DNA reads as TGTGCCAGTAGTAGCACCAAAAACATTCAGTACTTC. As protein: CASSSTKNIQYF.

CDR3 region: CASSQLIQKPGKNYGYTF. The CDR3 coding sequence is TGCGCCAGCAGTCAATTGATTCAGAAACCGGGTAAGAACTATGGCTACACCTTC. The genes are TRBV23-1 and TRBJ1-2; D is undetermined. TRBV23-1 is filed as an ORF, its function uncertain. The CDR3 is 18 amino acids. V was trimmed by 1 base and J by 2 bases, leaving 20 bases between them.

The chain combines TRBV3-1 (or the pseudogene TRBV3-2) with TRBJ2-7, with D hard to call. Germline V gene lookup returns CDR1 LGHDT and CDR2 YNNKEL (reference sequence). The CDR3 contains 14 residues. V was pared by 4 bases and J by 2 bases, with 12 bases between. The CDR3 spells CASSPALPPYEQYF. CDR3 DNA: TGTGCCAGCAGCCCGGCTCTTCCCCCCTACGAGCAGTACTTC.

This chain uses TRBV2 with TRBJ2-1, with D possibly matching TRBD1 (6 bases). The length of the CDR3 is 15 residues. V lost 1 base to trimming and J lost 7 bases, with 14 bases between them. CDR1 and CDR2 from the germline V gene are SNHLY and FYNNEI. Written as DNA, the CDR3 is TGTGCCAGCAGTGAAGAGCCCTTGGGGGCTAATGAGCAGTTCTTC. Translation gives CASSEEPLGANEQFF.

The chain carries TRBV2 and TRBJ2-5; D may be TRBD2 (6 bases). The CDR3 length is 12 residues. Trimming cost V 7 bases and J 6 bases, with 12 bases left between them. The V gene's germline CDR1 is SNHLY and CDR2 FYNNEI. The chain's CDR3 is CASNGTPQTQYF. CDR3 nucleotides: TGTGCCAGCAACGGGACTCCCCAGACCCAGTACTTC.

V gene TRBV24-1 combines with J gene TRBJ1-5; 11 bases line up with TRBD1. CDR1 and CDR2 from the germline V gene are KGHDR and SFDVKD. The V and J ends lost 4 bases and 7 bases, in that order; junction bases with no gene match: 11. The CDR3 covers 17 residues. In DNA, the CDR3 is TGTGCCACCAGTGAAACACGGGGACAGGGGGTGGACCAGCCCCAGCATTTT. Protein sequence: CATSETRGQGVDQPQHF.

This clone was counted a few times. The rearrangement links TRBV7-9 to TRBJ1-5; D not certain. The V gene lost 0 bases and the J gene lost 7 bases, with 4 bases spanning the gap. In germline, CDR1 is SEHNR, CDR2 FQNEAQ (reference sequence). CDR3 size: 12 residues. The CDR3 protein is CASSLAKQPQHF. DNA of the CDR3: TGTGCCAGCAGCTTAGCCAAACAGCCCCAGCATTTT.

This clone was seen a single time. The genes are TRBV6-2 or TRBV6-3 and TRBJ2-1; tentative D call: TRBD2 (6 bases). CDR1 and CDR2 (germline): MNHEY, SVGEGT. This CDR3 comprises 16 residues. The V end lost 1 base, the J end lost 5 bases, and 15 bases lay between the germline ends. This CDR3 reads CASSYFQTRIDNEQFF. CDR3 nucleotides: TGTGCCAGCAGTTACTTCCAGACTAGGATTGACAATGAGCAGTTCTTC.

The rearrangement joins TRBV30 to TRBJ1-4, with D uncertain. This CDR3 is 16 amino acids long. Trimming stripped 4 bases from V and 8 bases from J, with 23 bases between. The germline V gene encodes CDR1 GTSNPN and CDR2 SVGIG (reference sequence). Here the CDR3 reads CAWTKGRWTADEKLFF. CDR3 DNA: TGTGCCTGGACCAAAGGTCGATGGACCGCTGACGAAAAACTGTTTTTT.

The CDR3: CASSLPGQGVDYTF. In DNA, the CDR3 is TGTGCCAGCAGTCTCCCCGGGCAGGGAGTTGACTACACCTTC. J is TRBJ1-2 and V is TRBV6-6, with D possibly TRBD1 on 5 matching bases. The CDR3 contains 14 residues. Germline loops: CDR1 MNHNY, CDR2 SVGAGI (reference sequence). Trimming took 5 bases from V and 10 from J, leaving 20 bases between them.

This chain uses TRBV6-5 with TRBJ2-1; tentative D call: TRBD2 (7 bases). The germline CDR1 and CDR2 sequences are MNHEY and SVGAGI. The CDR3 runs 15 residues. V was shortened by 1 base and J by 7 bases, with 14 bases between the two germline ends. The CDR3 DNA reads TGTGCCAGCAGTTACTGGGGGGGGGCGGGGAATGAGCAGTTCTTC. It encodes CASSYWGGAGNEQFF.

This clone was recorded once. The rearrangement uses TRBV3-1 (or the pseudogene TRBV3-2) and TRBJ2-2; D gene uncertain. From germline, CDR1 is LGHDT and CDR2 YNNKEL (reference sequence). Trimming took off 8 bases at V and 5 bases at J, with 6 bases between the two ends. This CDR3 contains 11 residues. CDR3 loop: CASYRTGELFF. The CDR3 coding sequence is TGTGCCAGCTACCGAACCGGGGAGCTGTTTTTT.

This chain uses TRBV2 with TRBJ2-5, with 12 nucleotides matching TRBD1. Germline CDR1 is SNHLY and CDR2 is FYNNEI. The CDR3 length is 14 residues. The trim removed 6 bases at V and 5 bases at J, leaving 4 bases unmatched. The CDR3 sequence: CASRGQGARETQYF. CDR3 in DNA: TGTGCCAGCAGGGGACAGGGGGCGAGGGAGACCCAGTACTTC.

The chain joins TRBV19 to TRBJ2-2; no clear D gene. This CDR3 region has 14 residues. The germline gives CDR1 LNHDA, CDR2 SQIVND (reference sequence). V was shortened by 5 bases and J by 5 bases, with 12 bases between the two germline ends. CDR3 region: CASSAVQYTGELFF. The CDR3 coding sequence is TGTGCCAGTAGTGCGGTCCAGTATACCGGGGAGCTGTTTTTT.

V and J are TRBV14 and TRBJ1-2; D possibly corresponds to TRBD1 (6 bases). V was trimmed by 2 bases and J by 13 bases, leaving 23 bases between them. The CDR3 spans 15 residues. Germline lookup yields CDR1 SGHDN and CDR2 FVKESK. The CDR3 spells CASSQWAGQPEFSTF. CDR3 nucleotides: TGTGCCAGCAGCCAATGGGCCGGACAGCCTGAATTCTCCACCTTC. Complete variable domain (other parts from reference TRBV14 and TRBJ1-2): EAGVTQFPSHSVIEKGQTVTLRCDPISGHDNLYWYRRVMGKEIKFLLHFVKESKQDESGMPNNRFLAERTGGTYSTLKVQPAELEDSGVYFCASSQWAGQPEFSTFGSGTRLTVV.

The rearrangement joins TRBV29-1 to TRBJ1-1, with TRBD1 matching 10 bases. From germline, CDR1 is SQVTM and CDR2 ANQGSEA. The CDR3 loop spans 12 amino acids. Trimming took 1 base from V and 11 from J; bases not matched to a gene: 4. This CDR3 reads CSVEAGTGDAFF. DNA for the CDR3: TGCAGCGTTGAAGCAGGGACAGGGGACGCTTTCTTT.

The rearrangement uses TRBV5-1 and TRBJ1-2, with 11 bases lining up with TRBD1. Per germline, CDR1 SGHRS and CDR2 YFSETQ. The length of the CDR3 is 15 residues. J gave up 7 bases and V 2 bases, and 7 bases lay outside the gene matches. DNA of the CDR3: TGCGCCAGCAGCTTTACTGGACAGGGGGCAGGTGGCTACACCTTC. It translates to CASSFTGQGAGGYTF.

The J gene is TRBJ2-2, the V gene TRBV5-1, with a weak D call TRBD2 (6 bases). This CDR3 comprises 18 residues. Trimming shortened V by 0 bases and J by 5 bases, and 20 bases separated the two germline ends. The germline V gene has CDR1 SGHRS and CDR2 YFSETQ. CDR3 in DNA: TGCGCCAGCAGCTTGGGTTTGAACGTCGGGGGAATTACCGGGGAGCTGTTTTTT. Protein sequence: CASSLGLNVGGITGELFF.

The rearrangement joins TRBV28 to TRBJ1-5; D perhaps matches TRBD1 (5 bases). CDR1 is MDHEN and CDR2 is SYDVKM in the germline V gene. This CDR3 has 18 amino acids. Trimming took off 7 bases at V and 2 bases at J, with 24 bases between the two ends. CDR3 loop: CASTSGPGFEKGNQPQHF. CDR3 DNA: TGTGCCAGCACTTCGGGGCCGGGGTTCGAAAAAGGCAATCAGCCCCAGCATTTT.

A few counts support this clone. The chain uses TRBV29-1 and TRBJ1-1; D ambiguous. The V and J ends lost 4 bases and 1 base respectively, with 7 bases between them. Germline V lookup: CDR1 SQVTM, CDR2 ANQGSEA. The CDR3 has 12 residues. The DNA of the CDR3 is TGCAGCGTTGGATCACCGAACACTGAAGCTTTCTTT. As protein: CSVGSPNTEAFF.

The V and J genes are TRBV25-1 and TRBJ2-3, with 11 bases lining up with TRBD2. CDR3 size: 18 residues. V lost 4 bases to trimming and J lost 2 bases; unmatched junction nucleotides: 11. Germline V gene data show CDR1 as MGHDK and CDR2 as SYGVNS. CDR3 protein: CASSGDSGGVVPTDTQYF. The CDR3 region has the DNA TGTGCCAGCAGTGGGGATAGCGGGGGGGTCGTTCCCACAGATACGCAGTATTTT.

V gene TRBV12-3 or TRBV12-4 combines with J gene TRBJ1-1; D remains unclear. Trimming removed 2 bases from V and 1 base from J, with 2 bases in between. This CDR3 is built from 12 residues. CDR3 region: CASSLWNTEAFF. In DNA form, the CDR3 reads TGTGCCAGCAGTTTATGGAACACTGAAGCTTTCTTT.

This clone was picked up a small number of times. The gene calls are TRBV4-3 and TRBJ1-6; 7 bases match TRBD1. This CDR3 is 14 amino acids long. The V segment lost 3 bases and the J segment 7 bases; nucleotides outside the gene matches: 3. Per germline, CDR1 LGHNA and CDR2 YSLEER. Written as DNA, the CDR3 is TGCGCCAGCAGCCAGACAGGGTCGAATTCACCCCTCCACTTT. Protein: CASSQTGSNSPLHF.

The rearrangement joins TRBV11-1 to TRBJ2-2; D may match TRBD1 or TRBD2 (5 bases each). The CDR3 length is 15 residues. CDR1 and CDR2 (germline): SGHAT, FQDESV (reference sequence). V was cut by 5 bases and J by 1 base, with 11 bases left in between. The CDR3 region has the DNA TGTGCCAGCAGCCCTCGGGACCGGAACACCGGGGAGCTGTTTTTT. It yields the protein CASSPRDRNTGELFF.

CDR3 sequence reads: CASSFDLKPEAFF. CDR3 nucleotide sequence: TGTGCCAGCAGCTTCGACCTTAAACCTGAAGCTTTCTTT. V is TRBV5-5 and J is TRBJ1-1; D not certain. CDR3 size: 13 residues. Germline CDR1 reads SGHKS; CDR2 reads YYEKEE (reference sequence). V lost 2 bases to trimming and J lost 6 bases, with 11 bases between them.

This clone was detected once. This chain links TRBV14 with TRBJ1-1; D not certain. The CDR3 contains 14 residues. The V gene lost 4 bases and the J gene lost 5 bases, with 14 bases spanning the gap. In germline, CDR1 is SGHDN, CDR2 FVKESK. As DNA, the CDR3 is TGTGCCAGCAGCCCAGTCTCGATAGGGACTGAAGCTTTCTTT. It codes for CASSPVSIGTEAFF.

This chain uses TRBV18 with TRBJ2-4; TRBD2 aligns across 10 bases. The length of the CDR3 is 16 residues. Germline values: CDR1 KGHSH, CDR2 LQKENI. Trimming at V came to 5 bases and at J to 1 base, leaving 5 bases not matched to a gene. The CDR3 loop is CASSSSGGTAKNIQYF. The CDR3 DNA reads as TGTGCCAGCTCATCTAGCGGGGGCACGGCCAAAAACATTCAGTACTTC.